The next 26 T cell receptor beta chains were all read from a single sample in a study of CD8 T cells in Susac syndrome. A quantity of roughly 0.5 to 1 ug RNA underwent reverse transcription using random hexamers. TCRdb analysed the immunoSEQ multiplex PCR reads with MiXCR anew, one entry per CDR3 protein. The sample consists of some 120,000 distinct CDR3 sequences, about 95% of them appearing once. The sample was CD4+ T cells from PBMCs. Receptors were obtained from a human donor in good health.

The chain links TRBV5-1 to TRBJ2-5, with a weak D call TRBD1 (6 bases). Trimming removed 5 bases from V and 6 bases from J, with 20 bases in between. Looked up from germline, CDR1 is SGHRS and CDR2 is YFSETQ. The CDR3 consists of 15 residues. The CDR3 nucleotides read TGCGCCAGCAGATTTTTGACAGGAGAGGGGAAGACCCAGTACTTC. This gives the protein CASRFLTGEGKTQYF.

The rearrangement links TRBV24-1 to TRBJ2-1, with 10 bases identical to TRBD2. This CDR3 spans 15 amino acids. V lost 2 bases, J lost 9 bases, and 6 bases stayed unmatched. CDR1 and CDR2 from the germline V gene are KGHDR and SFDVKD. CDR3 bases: TGTGCCACCAGTGATTGGACTAGCGGCGGGGGTGAGCAGTTCTTC. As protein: CATSDWTSGGGEQFF.

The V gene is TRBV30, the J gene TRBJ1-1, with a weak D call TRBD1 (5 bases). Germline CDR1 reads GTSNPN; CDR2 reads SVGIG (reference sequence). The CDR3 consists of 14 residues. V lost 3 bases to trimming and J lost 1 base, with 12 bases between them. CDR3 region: CAWSLGAGNTEAFF. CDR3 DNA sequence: TGTGCCTGGAGCCTCGGGGCAGGGAACACTGAAGCTTTCTTT.

The CDR3 loop is CASSPINPQGGFEQYF. The CDR3 DNA sequence: TGTGCCAGCAGCCCAATCAACCCCCAGGGTGGCTTCGAGCAGTACTTC. The chain uses TRBV7-9 and TRBJ2-7; a possible D gene is TRBD1 (5 bases). CDR1 and CDR2 (germline): SEHNR, FQNEAQ (reference sequence). The germline V and J ends were trimmed by 5 bases and 6 bases, with 23 bases remaining between them. The CDR3 length is 16 residues.

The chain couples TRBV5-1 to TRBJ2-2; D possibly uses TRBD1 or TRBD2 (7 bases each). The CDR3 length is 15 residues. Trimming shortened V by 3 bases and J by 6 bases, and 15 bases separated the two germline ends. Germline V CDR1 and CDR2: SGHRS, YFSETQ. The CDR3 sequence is CASSSGDSGAGELFF. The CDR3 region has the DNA TGCGCCAGCAGCTCGGGGGACAGCGGGGCCGGGGAGCTGTTTTTT.

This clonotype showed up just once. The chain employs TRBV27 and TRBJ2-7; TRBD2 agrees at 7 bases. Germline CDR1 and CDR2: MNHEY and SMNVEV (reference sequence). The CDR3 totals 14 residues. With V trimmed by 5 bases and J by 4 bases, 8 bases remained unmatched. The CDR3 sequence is CASSGEGPKYEQYF. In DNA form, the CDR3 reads TGTGCCAGCAGTGGGGAGGGACCGAAGTACGAGCAGTACTTC.

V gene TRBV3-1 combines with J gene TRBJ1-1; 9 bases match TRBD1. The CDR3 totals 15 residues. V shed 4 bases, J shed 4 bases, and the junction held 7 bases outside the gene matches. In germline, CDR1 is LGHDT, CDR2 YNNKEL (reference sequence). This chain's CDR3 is CASSPLQGAGTEAFF. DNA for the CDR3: TGTGCCAGCAGCCCCCTACAGGGGGCCGGCACTGAAGCTTTCTTT.

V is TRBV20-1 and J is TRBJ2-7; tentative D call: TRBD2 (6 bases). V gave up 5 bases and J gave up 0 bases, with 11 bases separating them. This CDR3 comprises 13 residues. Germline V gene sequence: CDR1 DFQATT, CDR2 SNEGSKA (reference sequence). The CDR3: CSAVKGGSYEQYF. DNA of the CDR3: TGCAGTGCTGTCAAGGGAGGCTCCTACGAGCAGTACTTC.

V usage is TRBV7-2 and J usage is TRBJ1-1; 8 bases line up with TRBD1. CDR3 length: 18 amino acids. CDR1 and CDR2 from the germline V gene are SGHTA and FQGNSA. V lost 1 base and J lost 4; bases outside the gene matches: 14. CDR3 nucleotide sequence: TGTGCCAGCAGCTTAGATATCTCTCGGACAACAGGGGGCACTGAAGCTTTCTTT. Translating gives CASSLDISRTTGGTEAFF.

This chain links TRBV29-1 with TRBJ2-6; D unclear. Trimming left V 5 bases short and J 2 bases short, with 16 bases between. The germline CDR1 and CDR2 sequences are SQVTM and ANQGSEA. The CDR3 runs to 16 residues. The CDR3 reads CSVSLGSAPGANVLTF. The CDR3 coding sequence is TGCAGCGTTTCCCTAGGGTCGGCCCCTGGGGCCAACGTCCTGACTTTC.

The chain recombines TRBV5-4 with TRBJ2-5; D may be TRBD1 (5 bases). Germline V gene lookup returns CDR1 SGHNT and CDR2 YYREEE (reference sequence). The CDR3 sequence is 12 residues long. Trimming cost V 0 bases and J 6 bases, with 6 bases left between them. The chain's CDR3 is CASSLAGKTQYF. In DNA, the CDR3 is TGTGCCAGCAGCTTGGCAGGGAAGACCCAGTACTTC.

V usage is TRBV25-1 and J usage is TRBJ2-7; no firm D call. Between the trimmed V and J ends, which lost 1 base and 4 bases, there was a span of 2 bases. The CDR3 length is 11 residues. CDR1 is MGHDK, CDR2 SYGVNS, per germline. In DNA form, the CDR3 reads TGTGCCAGCAGTGAATCTTACGAGCAGTACTTC. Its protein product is CASSESYEQYF.

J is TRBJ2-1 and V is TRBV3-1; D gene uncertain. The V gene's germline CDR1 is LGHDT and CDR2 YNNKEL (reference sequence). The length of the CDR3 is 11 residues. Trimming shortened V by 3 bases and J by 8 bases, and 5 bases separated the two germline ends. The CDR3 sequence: CASSQSDEQFF. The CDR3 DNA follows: TGTGCCAGCAGCCAGTCCGATGAGCAGTTCTTC.

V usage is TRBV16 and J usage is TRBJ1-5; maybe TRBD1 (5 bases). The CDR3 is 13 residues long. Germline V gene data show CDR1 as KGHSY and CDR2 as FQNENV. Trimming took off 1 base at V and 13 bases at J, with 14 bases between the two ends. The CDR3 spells CASSQYGGDPQHF. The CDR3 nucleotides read TGTGCCAGCAGCCAATATGGGGGGGACCCTCAGCATTTT.

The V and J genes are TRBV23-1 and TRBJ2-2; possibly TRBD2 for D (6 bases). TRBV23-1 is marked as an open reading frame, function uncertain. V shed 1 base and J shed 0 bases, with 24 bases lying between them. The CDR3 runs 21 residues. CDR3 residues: CASSQFSAGCINGPNTGELFF. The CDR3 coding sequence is TGCGCCAGCAGTCAATTTTCGGCGGGATGTATCAACGGCCCGAACACCGGGGAGCTGTTTTTT.

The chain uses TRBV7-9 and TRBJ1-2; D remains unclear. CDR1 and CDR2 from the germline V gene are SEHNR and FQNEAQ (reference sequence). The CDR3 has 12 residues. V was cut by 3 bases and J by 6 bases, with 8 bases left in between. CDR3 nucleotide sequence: TGTGCCAGCAGCTTGGGCCGCCATGGCTACACCTTC. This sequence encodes CASSLGRHGYTF. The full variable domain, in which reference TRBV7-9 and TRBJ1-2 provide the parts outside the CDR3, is DTGVSQNPRHKITKRGQNVTFRCDPISEHNRLYWYRQTLGQGPEFLTYFQNEAQLEKSRLLSDRFSAERPKGSFSTLEIQRTEQGDSAMYLCASSLGRHGYTFGSGTRLTVV.

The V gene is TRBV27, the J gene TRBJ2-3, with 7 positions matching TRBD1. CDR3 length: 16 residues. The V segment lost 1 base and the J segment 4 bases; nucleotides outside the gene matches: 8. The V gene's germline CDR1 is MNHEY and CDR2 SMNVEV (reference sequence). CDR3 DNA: TGTGCCAGCAGTTTATGGGGCAGGGGGTTCGCAGATACGCAGTATTTT. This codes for CASSLWGRGFADTQYF.

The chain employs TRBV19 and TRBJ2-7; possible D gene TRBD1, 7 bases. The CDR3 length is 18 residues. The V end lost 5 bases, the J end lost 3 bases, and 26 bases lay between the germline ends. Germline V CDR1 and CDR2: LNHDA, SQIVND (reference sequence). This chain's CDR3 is CASSSQGRSQKENYEQYF. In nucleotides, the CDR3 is TGTGCCAGTAGTTCACAGGGGAGGTCCCAAAAGGAGAACTACGAGCAGTACTTC. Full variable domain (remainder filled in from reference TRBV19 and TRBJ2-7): DGGITQSPKYLFRKEGQNVTLSCEQNLNHDAMYWYRQDPGQGLRLIYYSQIVNDFQKGDIAEGYSVSREKKESFPLTVTSAQKNPTAFYLCASSSQGRSQKENYEQYFGPGTRLTVT.

CDR3 sequence: CASSSAAGLETQYF. In DNA, the CDR3 is TGTGCCAGCAGTTCCGCCGCGGGATTAGAGACCCAGTACTTC. This rearrangement joins TRBV28 to TRBJ2-5; D is possibly TRBD2 (6 bases). Germline-derived CDR1 and CDR2 are MDHEN and SYDVKM. V was shortened by 4 bases and J by 4 bases, with 13 bases between the two germline ends. The CDR3 sequence is 14 residues long.

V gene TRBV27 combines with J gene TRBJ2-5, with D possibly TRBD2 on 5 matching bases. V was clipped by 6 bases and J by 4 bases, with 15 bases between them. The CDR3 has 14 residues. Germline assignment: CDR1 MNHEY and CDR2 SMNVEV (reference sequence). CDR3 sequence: CASSFAGLGETQYF. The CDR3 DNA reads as TGTGCCAGCAGCTTTGCGGGCCTTGGAGAGACCCAGTACTTC.

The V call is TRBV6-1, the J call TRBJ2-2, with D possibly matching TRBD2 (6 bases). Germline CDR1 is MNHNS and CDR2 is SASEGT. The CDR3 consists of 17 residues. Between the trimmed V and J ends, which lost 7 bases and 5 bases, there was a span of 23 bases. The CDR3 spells CASIRTYGGTGTGELFF. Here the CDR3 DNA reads TGTGCCAGCATCCGGACTTATGGAGGGACGGGGACCGGGGAGCTGTTTTTT.

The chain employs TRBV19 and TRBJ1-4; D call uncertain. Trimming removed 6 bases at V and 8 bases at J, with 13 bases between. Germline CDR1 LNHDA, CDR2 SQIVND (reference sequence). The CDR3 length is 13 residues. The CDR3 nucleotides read TGTGCCAGTAGCCCACGGCGGATCGAAAAACTGTTTTTT. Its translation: CASSPRRIEKLFF.

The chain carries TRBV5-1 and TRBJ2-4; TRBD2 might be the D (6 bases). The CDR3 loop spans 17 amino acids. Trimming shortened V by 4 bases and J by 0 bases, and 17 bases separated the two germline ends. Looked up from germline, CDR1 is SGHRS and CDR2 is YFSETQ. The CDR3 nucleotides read TGCGCCAGCAGCCCGGGACTTTTGTCCCTAGCCAAAAACATTCAGTACTTC. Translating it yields CASSPGLLSLAKNIQYF. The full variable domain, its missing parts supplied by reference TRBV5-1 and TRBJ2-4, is KAGVTQTPRYLIKTRGQQVTLSCSPISGHRSVSWYQQTPGQGLQFLFEYFSETQRNKGNFPGRFSGRQFSNSRSEMNVSTLELGDSALYLCASSPGLLSLAKNIQYFGAGTRLSVL.

The CDR3 is CASSPQDRNSNEQFF. The CDR3 DNA follows: TGTGCCAGTAGTCCCCAGGACAGGAACAGCAATGAGCAGTTCTTC. The chain is built from TRBV19 and TRBJ2-1; 7 nucleotides line up with TRBD1. Germline assignment: CDR1 LNHDA and CDR2 SQIVND (reference sequence). Trimming at V came to 5 bases and at J to 6 bases, leaving 10 bases not matched to a gene. This CDR3 has 15 residues.

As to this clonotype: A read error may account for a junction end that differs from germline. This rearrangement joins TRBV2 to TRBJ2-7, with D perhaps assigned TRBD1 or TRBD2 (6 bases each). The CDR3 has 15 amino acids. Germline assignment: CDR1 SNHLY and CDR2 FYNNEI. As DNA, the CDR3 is TGTGCCAGCAGTGTGCAGGGGCTAGCGTTCACTACAGAGGGATTC. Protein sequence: CASSVQGLAFTTEGF.

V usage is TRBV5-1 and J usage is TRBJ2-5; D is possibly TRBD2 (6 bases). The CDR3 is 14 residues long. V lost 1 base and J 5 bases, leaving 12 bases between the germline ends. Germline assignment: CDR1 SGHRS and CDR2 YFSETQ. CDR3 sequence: CASSLTSPQETQYF. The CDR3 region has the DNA TGCGCCAGCAGCTTGACTAGCCCACAGGAGACCCAGTACTTC.